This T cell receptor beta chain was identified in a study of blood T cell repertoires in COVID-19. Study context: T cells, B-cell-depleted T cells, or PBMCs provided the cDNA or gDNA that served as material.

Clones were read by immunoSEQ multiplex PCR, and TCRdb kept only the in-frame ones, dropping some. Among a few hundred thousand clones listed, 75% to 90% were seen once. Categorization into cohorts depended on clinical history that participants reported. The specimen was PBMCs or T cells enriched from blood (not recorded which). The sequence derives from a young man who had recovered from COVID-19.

The CDR3 DNA follows: TGTGCCAGCAGCTTAGTTTCCTATTTTACTCGGGAGAACATTCAGTACTTC. Its translation is CASSLVSYFTRENIQYF. The gene calls are TRBV7-2 and TRBJ2-4; D is perhaps TRBD2 (6 bases). Per the germline V gene, CDR1 is SGHTA and CDR2 is FQGNSA. The CDR3 totals 17 residues. Trimming cost V 1 base and J 7 bases, with 20 bases left between them. Combining the CDR3 with reference TRBV7-2 and TRBJ2-4 gives the whole variable domain GAGVSQSPSNKVTEKGKDVELRCDPISGHTALYWYRQSLGQGLEFLIYFQGNSAPDKSGLPSDRFSAERTGGSVSTLTIQRTQQEDSAVYLCASSLVSYFTRENIQYFGAGTRLSVL.